A selection of T cell receptor beta chains follows, all from one sample in a study of blood T cell repertoires in COVID-19. Clones were sequenced by immunoSEQ multiplex PCR, and TCRdb holds only the in-frame ones, with some missing. The sample shows around 220,000 clones, 84% of them seen only once. Sequencing was performed on peripheral blood. The receptors stem from a woman over 75 with COVID-19, enrolled during active disease. CDR3s include the opening cysteine and the closing phenylalanine or tryptophan. Fields, in order: J gene, D gene, clone size, V gene, CDR3 protein, CDR3 DNA. The D gene is left open where the match is weak. Size values are once, few and many counts, or a class for expanded clones, and some rows have none.

J gene: TRBJ2-3
D gene: NA
clone size: NA
V gene: TRBV5-1
CDR3 protein: CASTDSGMSDTQYF
CDR3 DNA: TGCGCCAGCACCGATTCAGGGATGTCGGATACGCAGTATTTT

J gene: TRBJ2-6
D gene: TRBD1
clone size: NA
V gene: TRBV7-8
CDR3 protein: CASSPPGQVSGANVLTF
CDR3 DNA: TGTGCCAGCAGCCCCCCGGGACAGGTCTCTGGGGCCAACGTCCTGACTTTC

J gene: TRBJ2-6
D gene: NA
clone size: NA
V gene: TRBV9
CDR3 protein: CASSAVRGGPSGANVLTF
CDR3 DNA: TGTGCCAGCAGCGCAGTCAGGGGTGGACCCTCTGGGGCCAACGTCCTGACTTTC

J gene: TRBJ2-7
D gene: TRBD2
clone size: once
V gene: TRBV4-1
CDR3 protein: CASSRGLADYEQYF
CDR3 DNA: TGCGCCAGCAGCCGCGGGCTAGCGGACTACGAGCAGTACTTC

J gene: TRBJ1-5
D gene: NA
clone size: few
V gene: TRBV5-8
CDR3 protein: CASSLGLDIYQPQHF
CDR3 DNA: TGTGCCAGCAGCTTGGGCTTGGACATTTATCAGCCCCAGCATTTT

J gene: TRBJ2-2
D gene: TRBD1
clone size: NA
V gene: TRBV6-5
CDR3 protein: CASSDGTGTRRELFF
CDR3 DNA: TGTGCCAGCAGCGACGGGACAGGGACTCGGAGGGAGCTGTTTTTT

J gene: TRBJ1-2
D gene: TRBD1
clone size: many
V gene: TRBV7-8
CDR3 protein: CASSLASAGGYGYTF
CDR3 DNA: TGTGCCAGCAGCTTAGCCAGTGCAGGGGGATATGGCTACACCTTC

J gene: TRBJ2-1
D gene: TRBD2
clone size: NA
V gene: TRBV7-2
CDR3 protein: CASSLARTSGGSEQFF
CDR3 DNA: TGTGCCAGCAGCTTAGCCCGGACTAGCGGGGGGAGTGAGCAGTTCTTC

J gene: TRBJ1-3
D gene: NA
clone size: NA
V gene: TRBV7-2
CDR3 protein: CASSPRRVGDTIYF
CDR3 DNA: TGTGCCAGCAGCCCCCGCCGGGTAGGAGACACCATATATTTT

J gene: TRBJ2-2
D gene: TRBD1
clone size: NA
V gene: TRBV19
CDR3 protein: CASIQTGTVNTGELFF
CDR3 DNA: TGTGCCAGTATCCAGACCGGGACAGTGAACACCGGGGAGCTGTTTTTT

J gene: TRBJ1-2
D gene: TRBD1
clone size: NA
V gene: TRBV19
CDR3 protein: CASDDRVKGYTF
CDR3 DNA: TGTGCCAGTGACGACAGGGTTAAGGGCTACACCTTC

J gene: TRBJ2-1
D gene: TRBD2
clone size: NA
V gene: TRBV3-1/TRBV3-2
CDR3 protein: CASSRGGSYNEQFF
CDR3 DNA: TGTGCCAGCAGCCGCGGGGGCTCCTACAATGAGCAGTTCTTC

J gene: TRBJ1-5
D gene: NA
clone size: NA
V gene: TRBV5-8
CDR3 protein: CASSYRQDSYQPQHF
CDR3 DNA: TGTGCCAGCAGCTATAGACAGGACTCTTATCAGCCCCAGCATTTT

J gene: TRBJ2-2
D gene: NA
clone size: few
V gene: TRBV3-1/TRBV3-2
CDR3 protein: CASSQGFRANTGELFF
CDR3 DNA: TGTGCCAGCAGCCAAGGTTTCAGGGCGAACACCGGGGAGCTGTTTTTT

J gene: TRBJ2-7
D gene: TRBD1
clone size: NA
V gene: TRBV25-1
CDR3 protein: CASMGQGTYEQYF
CDR3 DNA: TGTGCCAGCATGGGACAGGGGACCTACGAGCAGTACTTC

J gene: TRBJ2-7
D gene: NA
clone size: few
V gene: TRBV5-5
CDR3 protein: CASSSTLDVEQYF
CDR3 DNA: TGTGCCAGCAGCTCAACCCTAGACGTCGAGCAGTACTTC

J gene: TRBJ1-1
D gene: NA
clone size: NA
V gene: TRBV5-1
CDR3 protein: CASSLAGFTEAFF
CDR3 DNA: TGCGCCAGCAGCTTAGCCGGGTTCACTGAAGCTTTCTTT

J gene: TRBJ1-1
D gene: TRBD1
clone size: once
V gene: TRBV25-1
CDR3 protein: CASSQIQGKAFF
CDR3 DNA: TGTGCCAGCAGCCAAATACAGGGGAAAGCTTTCTTT

J gene: TRBJ2-1
D gene: TRBD1
clone size: NA
V gene: TRBV7-3
CDR3 protein: CASSSDLIRDRKHNEQFF
CDR3 DNA: TGTGCCAGCAGCTCCGACCTCATAAGGGACAGAAAACACAATGAGCAGTTCTTC

J gene: TRBJ2-1
D gene: TRBD2
clone size: NA
V gene: TRBV2
CDR3 protein: CASRNLAGGPYNEQFF
CDR3 DNA: TGTGCCAGCAGAAACCTAGCGGGGGGCCCCTACAATGAGCAGTTCTTC

J gene: TRBJ2-1
D gene: TRBD1
clone size: NA
V gene: TRBV19
CDR3 protein: CASSFRDRGGEQFF
CDR3 DNA: TGTGCCAGTAGTTTCCGGGACAGGGGCGGCGAGCAGTTCTTC

J gene: TRBJ1-2
D gene: NA
clone size: NA
V gene: TRBV2
CDR3 protein: CASCRELRNGYTF
CDR3 DNA: TGTGCCAGCTGCAGGGAATTGCGGAATGGCTACACCTTC

J gene: TRBJ2-5
D gene: TRBD2
clone size: NA
V gene: TRBV6-1
CDR3 protein: CASSELGTSGETQYF
CDR3 DNA: TGTGCCAGCAGTGAACTGGGGACTAGCGGGGAGACCCAGTACTTC

J gene: TRBJ2-3
D gene: NA
clone size: once
V gene: TRBV5-4
CDR3 protein: CASSLRGTTDTQYF
CDR3 DNA: TGTGCCAGCAGCTTACGGGGGACGACAGATACGCAGTATTTT

J gene: TRBJ2-1
D gene: NA
clone size: NA
V gene: TRBV5-4
CDR3 protein: CASSLDRNEQFF
CDR3 DNA: TGTGCCAGCAGCTTGGATCGCAATGAGCAGTTCTTC

J gene: TRBJ1-2
D gene: NA
clone size: once
V gene: TRBV7-8
CDR3 protein: CASSLGVSDGYTF
CDR3 DNA: TGTGCCAGCAGCTTAGGGGTCAGCGATGGCTACACCTTC

J gene: TRBJ1-3
D gene: NA
clone size: few
V gene: TRBV2
CDR3 protein: CASRDQVLGPHGNTIYF
CDR3 DNA: TGTGCCAGCAGGGATCAGGTACTAGGTCCCCATGGAAACACCATATATTTT

J gene: TRBJ2-4
D gene: TRBD2
clone size: NA
V gene: TRBV12-3/TRBV12-4
CDR3 protein: CASNMGLASIQYF
CDR3 DNA: TGTGCCAGCAACATGGGACTAGCGAGCATTCAGTACTTC

J gene: TRBJ1-2
D gene: NA
clone size: NA
V gene: TRBV19
CDR3 protein: CASSVPGAETSGYTF
CDR3 DNA: TGTGCCAGTTCCGTCCCAGGGGCAGAAACTTCTGGCTACACCTTC

J gene: TRBJ2-1
D gene: NA
clone size: NA
V gene: TRBV3-1/TRBV3-2
CDR3 protein: CASSQAYSGEQFF
CDR3 DNA: TGTGCCAGCAGCCAAGCATACTCGGGTGAGCAGTTCTTC

J gene: TRBJ2-5
D gene: TRBD1
clone size: NA
V gene: TRBV5-1
CDR3 protein: CASSFGTGEETQYF
CDR3 DNA: TGCGCCAGCAGTTTTGGGACAGGGGAGGAGACCCAGTACTTC

J gene: TRBJ2-7
D gene: TRBD1
clone size: NA
V gene: TRBV19
CDR3 protein: CASSITEQGAREQYF
CDR3 DNA: TGTGCCAGTAGTATTACCGAACAGGGGGCTCGAGAGCAGTACTTC

J gene: TRBJ2-5
D gene: NA
clone size: NA
V gene: TRBV18
CDR3 protein: CASSPKMEGTQYF
CDR3 DNA: TGTGCCAGCTCACCAAAGATGGAGGGGACCCAGTACTTC

J gene: TRBJ2-7
D gene: TRBD1
clone size: NA
V gene: TRBV19
CDR3 protein: CASNTGGREQYF
CDR3 DNA: TGTGCCAGTAATACAGGGGGCCGGGAGCAGTACTTC

J gene: TRBJ2-3
D gene: NA
clone size: NA
V gene: TRBV6-6
CDR3 protein: CASSSAQGGTDTQYF
CDR3 DNA: TGTGCCAGCAGTTCCGCACAGGGAGGCACAGATACGCAGTATTTT

J gene: TRBJ1-5
D gene: NA
clone size: NA
V gene: TRBV6-6
CDR3 protein: CASNRSLNPGGQPQHF
CDR3 DNA: TGTGCCAGCAATAGGTCTTTAAATCCCGGGGGTCAGCCCCAGCATTTT

J gene: TRBJ2-7
D gene: NA
clone size: NA
V gene: TRBV5-3
CDR3 protein: CARSLNRARAYEQYF
CDR3 DNA: TGTGCCAGAAGCTTAAACAGGGCCAGAGCCTACGAGCAGTACTTC

J gene: TRBJ2-2
D gene: NA
clone size: NA
V gene: TRBV5-1
CDR3 protein: CASSLEETNTGELFF
CDR3 DNA: TGCGCCAGCAGCTTGGAGGAGACGAACACCGGGGAGCTGTTTTTT